This entry features one T cell receptor beta chain sequence. Its target antigen remains unknown. One base away there is no much larger clone; base qualities are not given. The sample belongs to a study of cytomegalovirus exposure and HLA in healthy donors (dated by TCRdb to about 2017). Study-level background: An earlier analysis of several hundred of the donors reported around 280 Gb of sequence data and around 110 million unique TCR beta sequences obtained from about 180 million T cells. An early release covering roughly 600 HLA-typed donors comprised about 310 gigabases of sequencing data and around 86 million unique TCR sequences. Among the roughly 400 genotyped donors, 75% to 90% belonged to the genetic ancestry cluster associated with self-reported Caucasian donors. The later analysis used no new phenotypic data to find candidate immune exposures, relying instead on TCR beta sequences and their occurrence across donors. A later genetic analysis took genome-wide SNP genotypes for about three fifths of the 666 donors and used that subset as a discovery cohort. All discovery cohort repertoires had been generated on a single sequencing platform. Four or five DR-DQ haplotypes were handled as single units for association and clustering because linkage in the cohort was strong. Donor age, sex, ethnicity and CMV serostatus were compiled together with the repertoire data. Among 398 genotyped donors of the cohort, an average of around 240,000 unique TCR beta nucleotide sequences were sequenced per donor, approximately 20% of them non-productive. The number of typed donors differed by locus: about 629-630 for A, B, C, DRB1 and DQB1; 522 for DQA1; 606 for DPA1; and roughly 470 for DPB1. A later analysis re-examined previously published TCR beta repertoires from 610 or so donors and added high-resolution HLA genotyping to investigate patterns of TCR occurrence. To predict cytomegalovirus infection status, the study combined high-throughput TCR immunosequencing, statistical association of individual TCRs with disease status, and machine learning. Using immunosequencing, the study profiled T cell repertoires from 666 subjects and related those repertoires to cytomegalovirus serostatus. In an earlier analysis of roughly 540 of the donors, high-throughput TCR beta sequencing was used to judge whether each TCR beta V gene segment behaved as functional or pseudogenic. In addition to the first cohort of roughly 670 subjects, a separate validation cohort of some 120 different subjects was used. The aim of the study was to test whether cataloging public T cell receptors could identify signatures of past pathogen exposure. Class I and class II HLA loci were covered by the typing at four-digit resolution.

In total, 630 or so healthy bone marrow donors made up the cohort. At the time of sampling, all cohort members were nominally healthy, though unrecorded immune exposures were likely present. The donor was CMV seropositive and belonged to the group of more than 250 seropositive cohort members. Each donor provided a peripheral blood sample, and peripheral blood mononuclear cells were used for TCR beta sequencing. Genomic DNA was extracted from the blood cell samples with the Qiagen DNeasy Blood Extraction Kit. What the study reported, not specific to this receptor: Linkage disequilibrium might explain the correlated functional status among segregating V segments, but an unknown experimental factor could not be excluded. Several of the top co-occurrence clusters appeared to be linked to parvovirus B19, influenza, CMV and Epstein-Barr virus, according to a later analysis. A further reported finding was that TCR beta sequences accurately predicted the HLA-A and HLA-B alleles for most subjects in the first cohort. Sequencing depth was assumed to be roughly uniform across donors in the presence/absence analyses, though that assumption may not hold. A cluster of highly shared sequence variants was judged likely to be a technical artifact of the sequencing pipeline. V-gene and J-gene trimming of TCR beta chains was associated with a missense DCLRE1C variant in a later genetic analysis, and the association was replicated in an independent cohort. In the study, 150 to 200 TCR beta chains were listed as associated with cytomegalovirus. Because counts were too low, more than 15 rarely observed V segments, including chromosome 9 orphons, were excluded from the earlier analysis of 587 of the donors. According to a later analysis, most CMV-associated TCR beta chains appeared to be HLA-restricted, and the HLA associations seemed to be driven largely by CMV exposure. In a later analysis, HLA-associated TCR beta chains showed more clonal expansion and lower generation probabilities than non-associated chains that were equally common. Because the 87-base-pair reads could not distinguish some IMGT-functional V segments, including TRBV6-2 and TRBV6-3, those segments were excluded. Because some donors lacked HLA typing at each locus, the association tests relied only on the typed subset. The classifier was reported to diagnose cytomegalovirus status with high specificity and sensitivity in both the original cohort and the validation cohort. In a later analysis, the rate of TCR association differed among HLA loci, with DRB1 alleles having the most associated TCRs and HLA-C alleles having the fewest. Across donors, most TCR sequences were observed very rarely, whereas some public TCRs were present in many individuals. The authors suggested that the approach could potentially be extended to other disease states and immunological phenotypes. At a false discovery rate of 0.05, a later analysis linked around 17,000 TCR beta sequences to specific HLA alleles. In an earlier analysis of several hundred of the donors, most TCR beta V segments were observed in productive rearrangements about 87% or about 30% of the time, broadly matching IMGT annotations. A few of the identified cytomegalovirus-associated TCR beta chains were confirmed in vitro to be specific for cytomegalovirus antigens. In this cohort, only TCR beta chains were sequenced, and detectable features were limited by the absence of alpha or paired-chain data. According to a later genetic analysis, donors in an Asian-associated ancestry cluster had fewer N-insertions in productive TCRs than the approximately 670-donor mean. The only immune exposure information available for the cohort was CMV serostatus. Assigning TCR associations to individual alleles was difficult when HLA alleles, especially DR and DQ, strongly co-occurred.

Library generation was performed with the immunoSEQ multiplex PCR assay. A mixture of 60 forward primers for TCR Vbeta segments and 13 reverse primers for TCR Jbeta segments was used in the multiplex PCR. The CDR3 region of rearranged TCR beta genes was amplified from genomic DNA with a multiplex PCR assay. On the Illumina HiSeq System, the amplified TCR beta libraries were sequenced as 87-base-pair reads. The original methods were these. In a later analysis, tens of millions of unique TCR beta chains were counted across the roughly 700 repertoires, and around 10 million of these chains were shared by at least two donors. Raw reads were error-corrected and collapsed into unique sequences with a nearest-neighbor algorithm that merged closely related sequences to remove PCR and sequencing errors. V, D and J gene segments were assigned by aligning CDR3 sequences to IMGT reference sequences. For a sequence to be retained, a match of at least six nucleotides to both a V gene segment and a J gene segment was required. Rearrangements were classified as productive when the CDR3 lacked stop codons and remained in frame with V and J, and all other rearrangements were classified as non-productive. Following IMGT convention, CDR3 was defined as the stretch from the second conserved V-encoded cysteine up to the conserved J-encoded phenylalanine. The earlier analysis of 450 to 750 of the donors excluded any sequence lacking an unambiguous match to a single V gene segment. In an earlier analysis of several hundred of the donors, V segments were called functional above 56.7% productive rearrangements and were called segregating when the between-donor standard deviation exceeded 5%. A statistical classification framework was developed to diagnose cytomegalovirus status using the catalog of TCR beta chain sequences. In a later analysis, V and J genes were assigned by comparing TCR nucleotide sequences against IMGT/GENE-DB human TR gene sequences. The TCRdist pipeline was used in a later analysis to assign CDR3 sequences and most-parsimonious VDJ recombination scenarios. In a later analysis, each TCR beta chain was defined by its CDR3 amino acid sequence together with its V-gene family, and reads lacking a unique V-gene family were excluded. To address suspected cross-contamination and a sequencing artifact, a later analysis removed 550 to 750 highly shared, low-generation-probability nucleotide sequences. In a later analysis, a clonal expansion index for each public chain was calculated from normalized within-repertoire ranks of inferred template counts. In a later analysis, generation probabilities were computed using a VDJ recombination model fitted to out-of-frame rearrangements, and the results were checked against IGoR. In a later analysis, TCR-TCR, TCR-HLA and TCR-CMV co-occurrence was scored with hypergeometric tests, and a repertoire-size bias correction was applied to TCR pairs. A later analysis estimated false discovery rates by permuting HLA or CMV assignments 20 times. In a later analysis, co-occurring TCRs were grouped with DBSCAN, and TCRdist sequence similarity was added when clustering was performed within HLA-allele-positive subsets. Co-occurrence clustering excluded repertoires with fewer than 30,000 or more than 120,000 public chains, plus five with anomalous nucleotide sharing. Held by TCRdb, this immuneACCESS table contains in-frame sequences only and omits some clones. Under half of the omission traces to an unresolved V gene where checked; the cause of the rest is unknown. V and J calls and clone size come straight from that table; D and trimming were deduced from the DNA. A total of 85,000 to 100,000 clones appear in this sample, approximately 89% of them only once. The ten largest clonotypes hold around a tenth of the sample.

Sequences SGHRS (CDR1) and YFSETQ (CDR2) are obtained from the germline V gene. Counted from cysteine to phenylalanine, this CDR3 has 12 amino acids. The only DNA kept is the CDR3, 36 bases in frame from the first base. The chain uses TRBV5-1 and TRBJ2-5, with 8 junctional bases fitting TRBD1. The J call may be wrong; the DNA end is better matched by TRBJ2-7. Sequences were obtained from PBMCs. This TCR derives from a man aged 25 to 40 in good health and CMV-seropositive. CDR3 sequence: CASSAGGHEQYF. The bases are TGCGCCAGCAGCGCAGGGGGCCACGAGCAGTACTTC.